Below are 28 T cell receptor beta chains sequenced from a single sample in a study of blood T cell repertoires in COVID-19. Clones were sequenced by immunoSEQ multiplex PCR, and TCRdb holds only the in-frame ones, with some missing. The sample has a few hundred thousand clones, around 85% seen once; the top ten hold roughly 0.87%. The material sequenced was peripheral blood. These TCRs come from a human donor with COVID-19, enrolled during active disease. The donor label of this sample is uncertain.

The rearrangement uses TRBV12-3 or TRBV12-4 and TRBJ1-1, with D unclear. CDR3 size: 12 residues. Trimming shortened V by 8 bases and J by 3 bases, and 10 bases separated the two germline ends. The CDR3 coding sequence is TGTGCCAGCGGCGGATGGGACACTGAAGCTTTCTTT. This encodes CASGGWDTEAFF.

The V call is TRBV11-2, the J call TRBJ2-5, with D possibly matching TRBD2 (7 bases). Germline V gives CDR1 SGHAT, CDR2 FQNNGV. With 5 bases removed from V and 4 bases from J, the gap between germline ends came to 17 bases. This CDR3 is built from 15 residues. The CDR3, as DNA: TGTGCCAGCAGCACAAGTCCAGGGGAGGGAGAGACCCAGTACTTC. Its translation is CASSTSPGEGETQYF.

The chain is built from TRBV7-2 and TRBJ2-3, with D perhaps TRBD2 (5 bases). Germline V gives CDR1 SGHTA, CDR2 FQGNSA. The V end lost 7 bases, the J end lost 0 bases, and 11 bases lay between the germline ends. CDR3 size: 14 residues. The CDR3 is CASNSDPSTDTQYF. The CDR3, as DNA: TGTGCCAGCAATAGCGACCCTAGCACAGATACGCAGTATTTT.

This clone was detected once. J is TRBJ1-2 and V is TRBV11-2; D ambiguous. The CDR3 is 13 amino acids. V was pared by 6 bases and J by 2 bases, with 10 bases between. Germline CDR1 and CDR2: SGHAT and FQNNGV. CDR3 DNA sequence: TGTGCCAGCAGTAAAGGGAGAAACTATGGCTACACCTTC. It specifies CASSKGRNYGYTF.

The chain has TRBV10-3 and TRBJ1-1; weak D call: TRBD1 (5 bases). Trimming shortened V by 4 bases and J by 7 bases, and 10 bases separated the two germline ends. Germline V lookup: CDR1 ENHRY, CDR2 SYGVKD. The CDR3 loop spans 12 amino acids. The CDR3 reads CAISGSTVEAFF. Written as DNA, the CDR3 is TGTGCCATCAGTGGTTCGACAGTTGAAGCTTTCTTT.

The chain is built from TRBV19 and TRBJ1-3, with 8 bases fitting TRBD1. Germline CDR1 reads LNHDA; CDR2 reads SQIVND (reference sequence). The CDR3 consists of 16 residues. V was pared by 10 bases and J by 0 bases, with 11 bases of the junction left unmatched. The CDR3 protein is CATLGQEYSSGNTIYF. DNA for the CDR3: TGTGCCACTTTGGGACAGGAGTATTCCTCTGGAAACACCATATATTTT.

This rearrangement joins TRBV15 to TRBJ2-2; 7 nucleotides line up with TRBD1. Germline V gene data show CDR1 as LNHNV and CDR2 as YYDKDF (reference sequence). V shed 5 bases, J shed 1 base, and the junction held 4 bases outside the gene matches. The CDR3 covers 15 residues. The CDR3 nucleotides are TGTGCCACCAGCGAGGACAGGAAGAACACCGGGGAGCTGTTTTTT. Translation gives CATSEDRKNTGELFF.

J is TRBJ1-4 and V is TRBV2; 8 bases match TRBD1. The CDR3 sequence is 15 residues long. CDR1 SNHLY and CDR2 FYNNEI come from the germline V gene. With 4 bases clipped from V and 8 bases from J, the junction kept 9 bases outside the gene matches. The CDR3: CASSGRTGFGEKLFF. The CDR3 bases are TGTGCCAGCAGTGGAAGGACAGGGTTTGGGGAAAAACTGTTTTTT.

The gene calls are TRBV7-2 and TRBJ2-3, with D unresolved. The CDR3 extends over 16 amino acids. Germline loops: CDR1 SGHTA, CDR2 FQGNSA. The V and J ends lost 1 base and 5 bases respectively, with 16 bases between them. This chain's CDR3 is CASSLELTPLKDTQYF. CDR3 sequence (DNA): TGTGCCAGCAGCTTAGAACTTACCCCTCTTAAAGATACGCAGTATTTT. Drawing the rest from reference TRBV7-2 and TRBJ2-3, the complete variable domain is GAGVSQSPSNKVTEKGKDVELRCDPISGHTALYWYRQSLGQGLEFLIYFQGNSAPDKSGLPSDRFSAERTGGSVSTLTIQRTQQEDSAVYLCASSLELTPLKDTQYFGPGTRLTVL.

V usage is TRBV18 and J usage is TRBJ2-3; maybe TRBD1 (5 bases). V was trimmed by 5 bases and J by 1 base, leaving 16 bases between them. The CDR3 has 16 residues. Germline CDR1 reads KGHSH; CDR2 reads LQKENI. The CDR3 DNA sequence: TGTGCCAGCTCATCACAACAAGGGGTGGGCACAGATACGCAGTATTTT. Its translation: CASSSQQGVGTDTQYF.

DNA for the CDR3: TGTGCCAGCAGTGGTAGCAGGGACTATGGCTACACCTTC. This codes for CASSGSRDYGYTF. The chain links TRBV2 to TRBJ1-2; D may be TRBD1 (5 bases). The CDR3 spans 13 residues. Germline loops: CDR1 SNHLY, CDR2 FYNNEI. Trimming shortened V by 4 bases and J by 3 bases, and 9 bases separated the two germline ends.

The V call is TRBV27, the J call TRBJ2-3; the D is unclear. The CDR3 contains 14 residues. Trimming removed 4 bases at V and 2 bases at J, with 10 bases between. The germline gives CDR1 MNHEY, CDR2 SMNVEV (reference sequence). CDR3 sequence (DNA): TGTGCCAGCAGTTGGAGAAGCCCCACAGATACGCAGTATTTT. Translation gives CASSWRSPTDTQYF.

The rearrangement joins TRBV18 to TRBJ2-7; TRBD2 agrees at 13 bases. V lost 3 bases, J lost 0 bases, and 2 bases stayed unmatched. Germline assignment: CDR1 KGHSH and CDR2 LQKENI. The CDR3 covers 16 residues. CDR3: CASSPGLAGLSYEQYF. CDR3 nucleotide sequence: TGTGCCAGCTCACCGGGACTAGCGGGACTCTCCTACGAGCAGTACTTC.

The chain has TRBV5-1 and TRBJ1-4; D gene uncertain. V was pared by 5 bases and J by 0 bases, with 8 bases between. Germline loops: CDR1 SGHRS, CDR2 YFSETQ. The CDR3 runs to 14 residues. CDR3 amino acids: CASSQSATNEKLFF. Here the CDR3 DNA reads TGCGCCAGCAGTCAGTCAGCAACTAATGAAAAACTGTTTTTT.

The chain recombines TRBV2 with TRBJ1-5, with D tentatively TRBD1 (5 bases). The V and J ends lost 7 bases and 0 bases respectively, with 7 bases between them. CDR3 length equals 13 residues. In germline, CDR1 is SNHLY, CDR2 FYNNEI. CDR3 sequence reads: CASKRGSNQPQHF. The CDR3 DNA follows: TGTGCCAGCAAAAGGGGTAGCAATCAGCCCCAGCATTTT. Combining the CDR3 with reference TRBV2 and TRBJ1-5 gives the whole variable domain EPEVTQTPSHQVTQMGQEVILRCVPISNHLYFYWYRQILGQKVEFLVSFYNNEISEKSEIFDDQFSVERPDGSNFTLKIRSTKLEDSAMYFCASKRGSNQPQHFGDGTRLSIL.

The chain combines TRBV4-1 with TRBJ1-1, with a possible D match to TRBD1 (6 bases). The germline V gene has CDR1 MGHRA and CDR2 YSYEKL. V was shortened by 5 bases and J by 0 bases, with 13 bases between the two germline ends. This CDR3 has 15 residues. The CDR3 DNA sequence: TGCGCCAGCAGCGGCGCGGGGGCGATGAACACTGAAGCTTTCTTT. It codes for CASSGAGAMNTEAFF.

The chain links TRBV4-3 to TRBJ2-2; a weak D match, TRBD1 (6 bases). CDR3 length: 19 amino acids. CDR1 and CDR2 (germline): LGHNA, YSLEER. V lost 0 bases and J lost 4, with 21 bases in between. CDR3 amino acids: CASSQDPSGAIAGTGELFF. The CDR3 nucleotides are TGCGCCAGCAGCCAAGATCCGTCAGGGGCCATAGCAGGCACCGGGGAGCTGTTTTTT.

The chain's CDR3 is CASSFGGRGDEQFF. For the CDR3, the DNA is TGTGCCAGCAGCTTTGGCGGGAGGGGCGATGAGCAGTTCTTC. The V call is TRBV11-3, the J call TRBJ2-1; 9 positions agree with TRBD2. The CDR3 loop spans 14 amino acids. Germline V lookup: CDR1 SGHNT, CDR2 YENEEA. Germline trimming cut 3 bases from V and 8 bases from J; bases unmatched to any gene: 5.

The CDR3 region is CASSTDRVGQPQHF. The CDR3 nucleotides are TGTGCCAGTAGTACCGACAGGGTAGGTCAGCCCCAGCATTTT. This rearrangement joins TRBV19 to TRBJ1-5; 7 nucleotides agree with TRBD1. The CDR3 is 14 amino acids. The V gene's germline CDR1 is LNHDA and CDR2 SQIVND (reference sequence). The junction had 6 bases not matched to a gene; V was cut back by 4 bases and J by 6 bases.

The chain joins TRBV7-8 to TRBJ2-7; TRBD1 matches at 11 bases. The trim removed 1 base at V and 7 bases at J, leaving 6 bases unmatched. The CDR3 extends over 15 amino acids. Germline V gene data show CDR1 as SGHVS and CDR2 as FQNEAQ. The CDR3 DNA follows: TGTGCCAGCAGCTTAGATCGGGACAGGGGGTTTGAGCAGTACTTC. Translation: CASSLDRDRGFEQYF.

The CDR3 DNA reads TGTGCCAGCTCACTTAATCCGGGACAGCTCTCTGGAAACACCATATATTTT. It specifies CASSLNPGQLSGNTIYF. This rearrangement joins TRBV18 to TRBJ1-3; 7 nucleotides match TRBD1. Trimming cost V 4 bases and J 0 bases; bases outside gene matches: 9. Per the germline V gene, CDR1 is KGHSH and CDR2 is LQKENI. The CDR3 has 17 residues.

The rearrangement links TRBV6-5 to TRBJ1-6, with D unclear. Germline V gene data show CDR1 as MNHEY and CDR2 as SVGAGI. V was pared by 7 bases and J by 6 bases, with 16 bases between. The CDR3 has 15 amino acids. The CDR3 region is CASTPQVRVNSPLHF. CDR3 DNA: TGTGCCAGCACCCCTCAAGTCCGGGTTAATTCACCCCTCCACTTT.

V is TRBV19 and J is TRBJ1-5; D remains ambiguous. V was trimmed by 7 bases and J by 4 bases, leaving 14 bases between them. This CDR3 has 14 amino acids. Germline CDR1 reads LNHDA; CDR2 reads SQIVND (reference sequence). The CDR3 is CASIGGGGNQPQHF. CDR3 in DNA: TGTGCCAGTATAGGAGGTGGAGGAAATCAGCCCCAGCATTTT.

The rearrangement uses TRBV29-1 and TRBJ1-2; 10 bases agree with TRBD1. The CDR3 extends over 13 amino acids. J lost 2 bases, V lost 7 bases, and 4 bases had no gene match. The germline gives CDR1 SQVTM, CDR2 ANQGSEA. CDR3 in DNA: TGCAGCGGCACGGGACAGGGGAACTATGGCTACACCTTC. Encoded protein: CSGTGQGNYGYTF.

The sample holds one count of this clone. The chain couples TRBV7-8 to TRBJ2-5, with 7 bases that match TRBD2. CDR3 size: 16 residues. Germline CDR1 and CDR2: SGHVS and FQNEAQ. V gave up 6 bases and J gave up 3 bases; unmatched junction bases: 13. The chain's CDR3 is CASRRNLAVIEETQYF. The CDR3 coding sequence is TGTGCCAGCAGGCGTAATCTAGCGGTAATAGAAGAGACCCAGTACTTC. The whole variable domain, remainder taken from reference TRBV7-8 and TRBJ2-5, is GAGVSQSPRYKVAKRGQDVALRCDPISGHVSLFWYQQALGQGPEFLTYFQNEAQLDKSGLPSDRFFAERPEGSVSTLKIQRTQQEDSAVYLCASRRNLAVIEETQYFGPGTRLLVL.

The genes are TRBV30 and TRBJ2-1, with D perhaps TRBD1 (6 bases). This CDR3 is 15 amino acids long. CDR1 is GTSNPN and CDR2 is SVGIG in the germline V gene (reference sequence). Between the trimmed V and J ends, which lost 0 bases and 0 bases, there was a span of 9 bases. CDR3 bases: TGTGCCTGGAGTGTAGACAGGATCTCCTACAATGAGCAGTTCTTC. Its translation is CAWSVDRISYNEQFF.

This clone was detected a few times. The chain joins TRBV28 to TRBJ1-2; D is unresolved. With 7 bases removed from V and 7 bases from J, the gap between germline ends came to 16 bases. Germline V gene sequence: CDR1 MDHEN, CDR2 SYDVKM. The length of the CDR3 is 13 residues. The CDR3 spells CASKGGDYSGYTF. CDR3 nucleotides: TGTGCCAGCAAAGGCGGAGACTACTCTGGCTACACCTTC.

The chain combines TRBV25-1 with TRBJ1-5; 8 positions agree with TRBD1. The CDR3 runs 17 residues. V was pared by 1 base and J by 0 bases, with 5 bases of the junction left unmatched. Per germline, CDR1 MGHDK and CDR2 SYGVNS. The CDR3 bases are TGTGCCAGCAGTGAATGCCGGGACAGGTATAGCAATCAGCCCCAGCATTTT. Amino acid sequence: CASSECRDRYSNQPQHF.